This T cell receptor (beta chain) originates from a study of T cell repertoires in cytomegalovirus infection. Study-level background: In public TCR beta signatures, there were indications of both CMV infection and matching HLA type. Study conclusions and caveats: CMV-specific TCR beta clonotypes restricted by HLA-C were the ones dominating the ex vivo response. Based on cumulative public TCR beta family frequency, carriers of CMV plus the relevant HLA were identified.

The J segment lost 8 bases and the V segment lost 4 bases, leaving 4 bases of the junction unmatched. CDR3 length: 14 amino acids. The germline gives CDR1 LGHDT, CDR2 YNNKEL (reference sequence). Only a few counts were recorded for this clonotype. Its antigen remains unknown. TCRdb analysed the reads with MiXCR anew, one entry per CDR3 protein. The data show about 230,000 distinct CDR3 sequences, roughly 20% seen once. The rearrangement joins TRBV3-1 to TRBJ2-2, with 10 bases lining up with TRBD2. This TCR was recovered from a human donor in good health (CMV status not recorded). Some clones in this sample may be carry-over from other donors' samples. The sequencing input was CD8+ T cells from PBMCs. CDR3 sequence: CASSPTSGAGELFF. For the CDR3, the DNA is TGTGCCAGCAGCCCAACTAGCGGGGCTGGGGAGCTGTTTTTT. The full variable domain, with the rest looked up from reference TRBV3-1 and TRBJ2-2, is DTAVSQTPKYLVTQMGNDKSIKCEQNLGHDTMYWYKQDSKKFLKIMFSYNNKELIINETVPNRFSPKSPDKAHLNLHINSLELGDSAVYFCASSPTSGAGELFFGEGSRLTVL.